This T cell receptor (beta chain) derives from a study of PD-1 blockade in mismatch repair-deficient tumors. The study's findings and limits: Tumor-resident clones, often undetectable pretreatment in blood, expanded then contracted after pembrolizumab.

Germline V gene lookup returns CDR1 SNHLY and CDR2 FYNNEI. CDR3 length equals 14 residues. V was pared by 5 bases and J by 4 bases, with 6 bases of the junction left unmatched. As to this clone: What it recognizes is unknown.

Libraries were prepared by immunoSEQ multiplex PCR; TCRdb keeps only in-frame clonotypes and omits some of them. Found here are just under 65,000 clones, 88% of them singletons; the top ten hold 11% to 15%. The receptor was isolated from an adult with mismatch repair-deficient cancer. The starting material was peripheral blood, obtained 52 weeks after starting pembrolizumab. The gene calls are TRBV2 and TRBJ1-1; 8 positions match TRBD1. CDR3 nucleotide sequence: TGTGCCAGCAGTTTCGGGACAGGAGGCACTGAAGCTTTCTTT. The encoded protein is CASSFGTGGTEAFF. Drawing the rest from reference TRBV2 and TRBJ1-1, the complete variable domain is EPEVTQTPSHQVTQMGQEVILRCVPISNHLYFYWYRQILGQKVEFLVSFYNNEISEKSEIFDDQFSVERPDGSNFTLKIRSTKLEDSAMYFCASSFGTGGTEAFFGQGTRLTVV.